One sample yielded the 26 T cell receptor beta chains listed below, sequenced in a study of shared clonotypes between healthy human individuals. Measured with immunoSEQ multiplex PCR; TCRdb has only the in-frame clones, and not every one. The data show 2 million to 2.5 million clones, 85% to 95% seen once. Naive CD8 isolation took CD45RO-negative cells positively selected for CCR7 and excluded terminally differentiated effector memory CD45RA+ cells. The specimen sequenced was naive CD8+ T cells from PBMCs. Receptors originate from a man younger than 30 in good health. Some clones in this sample may be carry-over from other donors' samples.

V gene TRBV6-5 combines with J gene TRBJ1-2; 8 nucleotides agree with TRBD1. Germline CDR1 is MNHEY and CDR2 is SVGAGI. J was trimmed by 2 bases and V by 5 bases; bases with no gene match: 7. The length of the CDR3 is 15 residues. CDR3 sequence: CASSAGWDRNYGYTF. DNA of the CDR3: TGTGCCAGCAGTGCGGGGTGGGACAGGAACTATGGCTACACCTTC.

The V gene is TRBV5-4, the J gene TRBJ2-7, with TRBD2 matching over 9 bases. This CDR3 has 15 residues. Trimming removed 3 bases from V and 2 bases from J; junction bases left unmatched: 6. Germline V gives CDR1 SGHNT, CDR2 YYREEE (reference sequence). As DNA, the CDR3 is TGTGCCAGCAGCTCAAATAGCGGGAGTGCCTACGAGCAGTACTTC. It is translated as CASSSNSGSAYEQYF.

The chain joins TRBV6-5 to TRBJ2-1; D uncertain. This CDR3 contains 12 residues. Germline CDR1 reads MNHEY; CDR2 reads SVGAGI. V was clipped by 5 bases and J by 5 bases, with 7 bases between them. The CDR3 reads CASSPFNNEQFF. In nucleotides, the CDR3 is TGTGCCAGCAGTCCCTTTAACAATGAGCAGTTCTTC.

This clone was counted between two and nine times. The chain employs TRBV28 and TRBJ1-5; 8 bases are a match to TRBD1. Per the germline V gene, CDR1 is MDHEN and CDR2 is SYDVKM. V was pared by 7 bases and J by 1 base, with 3 bases of the junction left unmatched. This CDR3 has 14 residues. The chain's CDR3 is CASTYRGSNQPQHF. Written as DNA, the CDR3 is TGTGCCAGCACGTACAGGGGGAGCAATCAGCCCCAGCATTTT.

The chain carries TRBV18 and TRBJ1-2, with D perhaps TRBD1 (6 bases). V was shortened by 2 bases and J by 3 bases, with 16 bases between the two germline ends. The length of the CDR3 is 16 residues. Germline CDR1 reads KGHSH; CDR2 reads LQKENI. The CDR3 loop is CASSPVLAGVDYGYTF. The CDR3 nucleotides are TGTGCCAGCTCACCAGTCTTGGCAGGGGTTGACTATGGCTACACCTTC.

The gene calls are TRBV9 and TRBJ2-7; 8 positions match TRBD1. This CDR3 is 16 amino acids long. The J segment lost 2 bases and the V segment lost 0 bases, leaving 7 bases of the junction unmatched. Germline CDR1 is SGDLS and CDR2 is YYNGEE. CDR3 coding DNA: TGTGCCAGCAGCGTAGGTTCCGGGACAGGCACCTACGAGCAGTACTTC. It specifies CASSVGSGTGTYEQYF.

The V gene is TRBV7-9, the J gene TRBJ2-7; 7 nucleotides line up with TRBD2. Trimming took 4 bases from V and 5 from J; bases not matched to a gene: 17. This CDR3 region has 17 residues. CDR1 and CDR2 from the germline V gene are SEHNR and FQNEAQ (reference sequence). CDR3: CASSSREQAGYQDEQYF. The CDR3 coding sequence is TGTGCCAGCAGCTCCCGGGAGCAAGCGGGGTATCAGGACGAGCAGTACTTC.

This clone was recorded once. The sample holds other DNA sequences that translate to the same CDR3. J is TRBJ2-3 and V is TRBV15; TRBD1 might be the D (5 bases). CDR3 size: 14 residues. Germline assignment: CDR1 LNHNV and CDR2 YYDKDF (reference sequence). V was cut by 3 bases and J by 2 bases, with 9 bases left in between. The CDR3 loop is CATSSSGNTDTQYF. The CDR3 DNA reads TGTGCCACCAGCAGTTCAGGGAACACAGATACGCAGTATTTT.

On this clone itself: Mismatch with germline at one junction end may stem from a read error. The sample holds other DNA sequences that translate to the same CDR3. This chain connects TRBV4-1 to TRBJ1-2; D not resolved. Germline V gene lookup returns CDR1 MGHRA and CDR2 YSYEKL. This CDR3 has 15 amino acids. The DNA for the CDR3 is TGCGCCAGCAGCCAAGAAGGGCCAAAAAACTATGGCTATACCTTC. It specifies CASSQEGPKNYGYTF.

The rearrangement uses TRBV7-2 and TRBJ2-7, with TRBD1 matching 9 bases. V gave up 2 bases and J gave up 2 bases; unmatched junction bases: 4. The CDR3 loop spans 15 amino acids. Germline loops: CDR1 SGHTA, CDR2 FQGNSA. The CDR3, as DNA: TGTGCCAGCAGCTTAATGCGACAGGGGGCCTACGAGCAGTACTTC. It yields the protein CASSLMRQGAYEQYF.

This rearrangement joins TRBV28 to TRBJ1-2; the D gene is possibly TRBD1 (5 bases). CDR3 length: 15 residues. CDR1 MDHEN and CDR2 SYDVKM come from the germline V gene. V lost 6 bases and J lost 4, with 18 bases in between. The CDR3 DNA reads TGTGCCAGCAGGTTAGAAAAAGGGGCACTCTATGGCTACACCTTC. It yields the protein CASRLEKGALYGYTF.

Here the CDR3 DNA reads TGTGCCAGCAGAAGGGTGGATTGGACTAGCGGGATTGGCTGGTTCTTC. This codes for CASRRVDWTSGIGWFF. The chain carries TRBV27 and TRBJ2-1, with 12 nucleotides matching TRBD2. The CDR3 has 16 residues. Germline CDR1 and CDR2: MNHEY and SMNVEV (reference sequence). The trim removed 6 bases at V and 15 bases at J, leaving 18 bases unmatched.

The V gene is TRBV28, the J gene TRBJ2-1, with TRBD2 identical over 7 bases. V gave up 8 bases and J gave up 3 bases; unmatched junction bases: 7. The CDR3 is 14 residues long. The V gene's germline CDR1 is MDHEN and CDR2 SYDVKM. CDR3 DNA sequence: TGTGCCAGCGCTATTTCGGGGGGCTACAATGAGCAGTTCTTC. Amino acids: CASAISGGYNEQFF.

About this clone itself: The sample carries other DNA sequences with the same CDR3. The chain recombines TRBV27 with TRBJ1-5, with 8 positions matching TRBD1. J lost 6 bases, V lost 2 bases, and 0 bases had no gene match. In germline, CDR1 is MNHEY, CDR2 SMNVEV (reference sequence). The CDR3 contains 13 residues. CDR3 protein: CASSLQGAQPQHF. The CDR3 DNA reads as TGTGCCAGCAGTTTACAGGGGGCTCAGCCCCAGCATTTT.

The chain recombines TRBV27 with TRBJ2-2; 7 nucleotides line up with TRBD1. The J segment lost 1 base and the V segment lost 6 bases, leaving 2 bases of the junction unmatched. Germline V lookup: CDR1 MNHEY, CDR2 SMNVEV (reference sequence). CDR3 size: 14 residues. The CDR3 here is CASRTGRNTGELFF. The CDR3 bases are TGTGCCAGCAGGACAGGGAGGAACACCGGGGAGCTGTTTTTT.

The table lists this clone with a count of one. V and J are TRBV6-5 and TRBJ2-5; a weak D match, TRBD2 (6 bases). The germline V and J ends were trimmed by 5 bases and 6 bases, with 16 bases remaining between them. Germline V lookup: CDR1 MNHEY, CDR2 SVGAGI. The CDR3 runs 14 residues. CDR3 coding DNA: TGTGCCAGCAGTCTGGAGGGCTTGGAACAGACCCAGTACTTC. Translation: CASSLEGLEQTQYF.

This clone came up a few times. This chain joins TRBV30 and TRBJ1-5, with D tentatively TRBD1 (6 bases). Looked up from germline, CDR1 is GTSNPN and CDR2 is SVGIG (reference sequence). The CDR3 totals 14 residues. Trimming stripped 1 base from V and 4 bases from J, with 11 bases between. The CDR3 region is CAWSDRGSNQPQHF. CDR3 nucleotides: TGTGCCTGGAGTGATAGGGGGTCGAATCAGCCCCAGCATTTT.

This chain connects TRBV5-1 to TRBJ2-2, with 8 bases aligning to TRBD2. The germline V gene encodes CDR1 SGHRS and CDR2 YFSETQ. The CDR3 is 15 amino acids. The J segment lost 3 bases and the V segment lost 3 bases, leaving 4 bases of the junction unmatched. The CDR3 is CASSSGGPHTGELFF. CDR3 nucleotides: TGCGCCAGCAGCTCGGGAGGGCCACACACCGGGGAGCTGTTTTTT.

This clone was detected once. The chain has TRBV28 and TRBJ2-1; 10 nucleotides line up with TRBD2. CDR3 length: 15 residues. V shed 2 bases and J 6 bases; nucleotides not matched to a gene: 4. Looked up from germline, CDR1 is MDHEN and CDR2 is SYDVKM. The DNA for the CDR3 is TGTGCCAGCAGTTTACTAGCGGGAGTCTCCAATGAGCAGTTCTTC. Translation gives CASSLLAGVSNEQFF.

V gene TRBV5-1 combines with J gene TRBJ1-2, with D possibly TRBD1 on 6 matching bases. The V end lost 1 base, the J end lost 4 bases, and 26 bases lay between the germline ends. This CDR3 is built from 19 residues. CDR1 is SGHRS and CDR2 is YFSETQ in the germline V gene. CDR3 in amino acids: CASSLSMIAGGQESYGYTF. CDR3 nucleotide sequence: TGCGCCAGCAGCTTGTCGATGATCGCCGGGGGACAAGAGAGCTATGGCTACACCTTC. Full variable domain (remainder filled in from reference TRBV5-1 and TRBJ1-2): KAGVTQTPRYLIKTRGQQVTLSCSPISGHRSVSWYQQTPGQGLQFLFEYFSETQRNKGNFPGRFSGRQFSNSRSEMNVSTLELGDSALYLCASSLSMIAGGQESYGYTFGSGTRLTVV.

The rearrangement joins TRBV28 to TRBJ2-7; D is unclear. Germline V CDR1 and CDR2: MDHEN, SYDVKM. Trimming took 4 bases from V and 2 from J, leaving 9 bases between them. The CDR3 runs to 13 residues. The DNA for the CDR3 is TGTGCCAGCAGTTACTGGGTGACCTACGAGCAGTACTTC. It encodes CASSYWVTYEQYF. Filled out from reference TRBV28 and TRBJ2-7, the complete variable domain reads DVKVTQSSRYLVKRTGEKVFLECVQDMDHENMFWYRQDPGLGLRLIYFSYDVKMKEKGDIPEGYSVSREKKERFSLILESASTNQTSMYLCASSYWVTYEQYFGPGTRLTVT.

In its sample, this clone was seen a few times. The rearrangement uses TRBV14 and TRBJ1-1; 8 nucleotides agree with TRBD1. CDR3 size: 14 residues. Germline lookup yields CDR1 SGHDN and CDR2 FVKESK. Trimming took 3 bases from V and 4 from J; bases not matched to a gene: 4. The CDR3 reads CASSQNGQGTEAFF. The CDR3 nucleotides read TGTGCCAGCAGCCAGAACGGACAGGGCACTGAAGCTTTCTTT.

This chain joins TRBV19 and TRBJ2-5; possible D gene TRBD2, 5 bases. The CDR3 sequence is 13 residues long. Germline V gives CDR1 LNHDA, CDR2 SQIVND (reference sequence). Trimming cost V 2 bases and J 2 bases, with 6 bases left between them. CDR3 coding DNA: TGTGCCAGTAGTATACCGGGGCAAGAGACCCAGTACTTC. Amino acid sequence: CASSIPGQETQYF.

The CDR3, as DNA: TGTGCCAGCAGTGATTTTCGGGCCACAGATACGCAGTATTTT. Its translation: CASSDFRATDTQYF. This sequence joins TRBV25-1 and TRBJ2-3; no definite D call. This CDR3 comprises 14 residues. The germline V gene encodes CDR1 MGHDK and CDR2 SYGVNS. Trimming took 3 bases from V and 2 from J, leaving 9 bases between them.

The CDR3 loop reads CASSPGLATHEQFF. In DNA, the CDR3 is TGTGCCAGCAGCCCGGGACTAGCCACCCATGAGCAGTTCTTC. The chain joins TRBV27 to TRBJ2-1; 9 bases are a match to TRBD2. The CDR3 consists of 14 residues. After removal of 6 bases from V and 8 bases from J, the junction contained 8 bases not matched to a gene. The germline V gene has CDR1 MNHEY and CDR2 SMNVEV (reference sequence).

The chain recombines TRBV19 with TRBJ1-2; D is perhaps TRBD1 (5 bases). Germline CDR1 LNHDA, CDR2 SQIVND (reference sequence). CDR3 length equals 13 residues. Trimming pared 8 bases from V and 4 bases from J, leaving 14 bases between. CDR3 in DNA: TGTGCCAGTGGGTCAGCAGGGCTCTATGGCTACACCTTC. Protein: CASGSAGLYGYTF.